Reported below is one TCR beta chain. This sample is part of a study of cytomegalovirus exposure and HLA in healthy donors. In the study overall: Of 300 to 500 genotyped donors, 80% to 85% grouped in the Caucasian-associated ancestry cluster.

The primer mix had 60 Vbeta and 13 Jbeta primers. TCRdb's table, derived via immunoSEQ multiplex PCR, lists solely in-frame clones and lacks some. The profile shows approximately 160,000 clones, roughly four fifths of them singletons. The V segment lost 4 bases and the J segment 5 bases; nucleotides outside the gene matches: 6. The CDR3 contains 14 residues. Germline V gene lookup returns CDR1 KGHSH and CDR2 LQKENI. The sequence derives from a man aged 18-30 years in good health and CMV-seronegative. V usage is TRBV18 and J usage is TRBJ1-2; TRBD1 agrees at 8 bases. Sequencing was carried out using PBMCs. CDR3 amino acids: CASSRSGTGYGYTF. The DNA for the CDR3 is TGTGCCAGCTCACGTTCCGGGACAGGTTATGGCTACACCTTC.